This T cell receptor beta chain was identified in a study of Tregs in tolerant kidney transplant recipients. Here immunoSEQ multiplex PCR was the method, and the copy in TCRdb shows in-frame clones only, minus some. The repertoire includes around 78,000 clones, approximately 90% of them detected once, and about 0.3% sits in the top ten. Looked up from germline, CDR1 is MNHNS and CDR2 is SASEGT. The V gene lost 6 bases and the J gene lost 3 bases, with 11 bases spanning the gap. CDR3 length: 13 amino acids. Study conclusions and caveats: The small number of patients limits these findings pending further validation. Nucleotide sequences could not be compared across some patients' samples due to primer changes.

About this clone: The target antigen is unknown.

Thawed PBMCs were FACS-sorted into unstimulated CD4+CD25+CD127- regulatory T cells, CD4+CD25- non-regulatory cells, CD4 and CD8 cells. Thawed PBMCs were rested overnight at 37°C with around 200 IU/ml IL-2 before regulatory T cell sorting. The chain has TRBV6-1 and TRBJ2-5; D is perhaps TRBD1 (7 bases). The sequencing used Tregs from blood, collected before the transplant. This receptor was identified in a human donor who received a combined kidney and bone marrow transplant. DNA for the CDR3: TGTGCCAGCAGCCGCGGGACAGAAGAGACCCAGTACTTC. Amino acid sequence: CASSRGTEETQYF.